The 9 T cell receptor beta chains in this list originate from one sample, sequenced in a study of metastatic and nonmetastatic thyroid tumors. Thyroid surgery was preceded by no treatment in any patient. From the PCR reads, TCRdb re-called clones with MiXCR. The repertoire includes some 55,000 clones, roughly 22% of them detected once, and 3.5% to 4.5% sits in the top ten. The sample was blood. The origin of the receptors is a female donor with papillary thyroid cancer or a benign thyroid nodule (not recorded which). Some clones in this sample may be carry-over from other donors' samples.

Regarding this clone: A much larger clone differs from this one at a single base, so this may be a read error. This chain uses TRBV30 with TRBJ2-3; D remains unclear. Trimming stripped 5 bases from V and 2 bases from J, with 11 bases between. The CDR3 loop spans 13 amino acids. CDR1 and CDR2 from the germline V gene are GTSNPN and SVGIG (reference sequence). The CDR3 DNA sequence: TGTGCCTGGGACCGGAGATACACAGATACGCAGTATTTT. Translated, it gives CAWDRRYTDTQYF.

This clone has at least ten counts. The V gene is TRBV4-1, the J gene TRBJ1-2; no clear D. There are 13 residues in the CDR3. Germline lookup yields CDR1 MGHRA and CDR2 YSYEKL. With 1 base removed from V and 10 bases from J, the gap between germline ends came to 13 bases. The CDR3 is CASSQGVRTTYTF. The CDR3 nucleotides are TGCGCCAGCAGCCAAGGGGTTCGGACTACCTACACCTTC.

This clone has a count of ten or more. V is TRBV11-2 and J is TRBJ2-1; no definite D call. CDR3 size: 15 residues. Trimming left V 7 bases short and J 0 bases short, with 13 bases between. The germline CDR1 and CDR2 sequences are SGHAT and FQNNGV. The CDR3 spells CASNPTQSSYNEQFF. DNA of the CDR3: TGTGCCAGCAACCCAACACAAAGCTCCTACAATGAGCAGTTCTTC.

The chain has TRBV20-1 and TRBJ2-7; 10 positions match TRBD1. V dropped 5 bases and J dropped 5; count of bases not matched to a gene: 9. CDR3 length: 14 amino acids. CDR1 is DFQATT and CDR2 is SNEGSKA in the germline V gene (reference sequence). This CDR3 reads CSAPHGQGGDEQYF. In DNA, the CDR3 is TGCAGTGCTCCACACGGACAGGGGGGCGACGAGCAGTACTTC.

This clone appeared a few times. A clone one base away is much larger, so this may be a read error. The V and J genes are TRBV29-1 and TRBJ2-1; D is ambiguous. CDR1 SQVTM and CDR2 ANQGSEA come from the germline V gene. V was trimmed by 5 bases and J by 7 bases, leaving 6 bases between them. This CDR3 has 10 amino acids. DNA for the CDR3: TGCAGCGTTCTTCAAAATGAGCAGTTCTTC. It is translated as CSVLQNEQFF.

This chain connects TRBV3-1 to TRBJ2-1; D may be TRBD2 (5 bases). V was cut by 0 bases and J by 0 bases, with 18 bases left in between. This CDR3 has 19 residues. CDR1 is LGHDT and CDR2 is YNNKEL in the germline V gene (reference sequence). CDR3 region: CASSQDRSGSSGSYNEQFF. In DNA, the CDR3 is TGTGCCAGCAGCCAAGATCGTAGTGGGAGTTCGGGCTCCTACAATGAGCAGTTCTTC.

This clone has at least ten counts. V is TRBV5-8 and J is TRBJ1-2; D is possibly TRBD1 (5 bases). Germline CDR1 and CDR2: SGHTS and YDEGEE. V was trimmed by 4 bases and J by 5 bases, leaving 18 bases between them. The CDR3 contains 15 residues. The CDR3 DNA is TGTGCCAGCAGCGGGGGACCCCATCGTTTTTATGGCTACACCTTC. Protein: CASSGGPHRFYGYTF.

The chain recombines TRBV4-1 with TRBJ2-2, with 8 bases matching TRBD1. The CDR3 loop spans 16 amino acids. Germline CDR1 MGHRA, CDR2 YSYEKL. J was trimmed by 7 bases and V by 7 bases; bases with no gene match: 14. The CDR3 region is CASTQLSTGGDGELFF. In DNA, the CDR3 is TGCGCCAGCACCCAGCTCAGTACAGGGGGTGACGGGGAGCTGTTTTTT.

J is TRBJ1-1 and V is TRBV3-1; D gene ambiguous. This CDR3 is built from 14 residues. The V gene's germline CDR1 is LGHDT and CDR2 YNNKEL (reference sequence). V lost 1 base, J lost 4 bases, and 10 bases lay in between. The CDR3 sequence is CASSQGSGSTEAFF. The CDR3 coding sequence is TGTGCCAGCAGCCAAGGTTCGGGGAGCACTGAAGCTTTCTTT.